This TCR beta chain came from a study of shared clonotypes between healthy human individuals. Overall study context: Donors had three CD4 naive, three CD4 memory, two CD8 naive and one CD8 memory plate apiece.

The donors, all of them Caucasian adults, lived in Nashville, Tennessee. Generated by immunoSEQ multiplex PCR, the TCRdb table keeps only in-frame clones and is missing some. The sample lists about 2,500,000 clones, around 90% occurring once. Germline-derived CDR1 and CDR2 are SNHLY and FYNNEI. CDR3 length: 16 amino acids. V was clipped by 5 bases and J by 6 bases; unmatched bases: 14. Study conclusions and caveats: Relative to clonotypes present in all four donors, those not shared had lower generation probabilities. With a handful of donors compared, around 5% of naive CD4 clonotypes were shared.

Remarks on this clone: Antigen: not known.

Sequencing used naive CD4+ T cells sorted from blood. Subset in this sample: CD45RA+ positively selected. The genes are TRBV2 and TRBJ1-2; 8 positions match TRBD1. This clonotype was sampled from a man aged 18 to 30 in good health. CDR3 DNA: TGTGCCAGCAGTCGGGCAGGGGGCTCAAGAGGGGATGGCTACACCTTC. This gives the protein CASSRAGGSRGDGYTF.